The clone carrying this T cell receptor (beta chain) was seen more than once but under ten times. Its matching antigen is unknown. The record originates from a study of CD8+ T cells in alopecia areata. Alopecia areata patients had lesional scalp punch biopsies and peripheral blood taken from them. Investigators isolated RNA and reverse transcribed it into cDNA to act as the sequencing template. Profiled with immunoSEQ multiplex PCR; TCRdb holds only in-frame clones, not every one. The sample has about 130,000 clones, around 49% seen once. General study points: Alphabeta T cells residing in normal skin are also sequenced in scalp samples. Mice showed clearer TCR sharing than patients did, a gap that was possibly HLA-related.

The V end was cut by 4 bases, the J end by 1 base, with 13 bases between. Germline V gives CDR1 SNHLY, CDR2 FYNNEI. CDR3 length: 15 amino acids. Sequences were derived from CD8+ T cells sorted from blood, sampled at week 0. The chain carries TRBV2 and TRBJ1-1; D is ambiguous. This receptor was identified in a human donor with alopecia areata. Written as DNA, the CDR3 is TGTGCCAGCAGTGCATTAGGGCGGGAGAACACTGAAGCTTTCTTT. It yields the protein CASSALGRENTEAFF. Together with reference TRBV2 and TRBJ1-1, the CDR3 gives the full variable domain: EPEVTQTPSHQVTQMGQEVILRCVPISNHLYFYWYRQILGQKVEFLVSFYNNEISEKSEIFDDQFSVERPDGSNFTLKIRSTKLEDSAMYFCASSALGRENTEAFFGQGTRLTVV.